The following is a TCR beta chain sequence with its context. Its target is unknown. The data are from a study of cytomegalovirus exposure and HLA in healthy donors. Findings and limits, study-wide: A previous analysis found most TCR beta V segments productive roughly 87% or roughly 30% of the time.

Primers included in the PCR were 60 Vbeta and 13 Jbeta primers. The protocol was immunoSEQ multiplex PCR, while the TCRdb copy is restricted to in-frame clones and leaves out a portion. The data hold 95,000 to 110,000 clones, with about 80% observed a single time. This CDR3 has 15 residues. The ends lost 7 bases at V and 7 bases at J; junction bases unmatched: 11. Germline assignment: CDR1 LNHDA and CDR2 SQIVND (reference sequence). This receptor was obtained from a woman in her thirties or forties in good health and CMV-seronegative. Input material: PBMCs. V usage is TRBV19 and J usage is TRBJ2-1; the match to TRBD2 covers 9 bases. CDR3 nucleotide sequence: TGTGCCAGTAAGAATGGGGCGGGAGGGCTGAATGAGCAGTTCTTC. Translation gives CASKNGAGGLNEQFF.